This T cell receptor beta chain was recorded in a study of blood T cell repertoires in COVID-19. Looking at the study overall: Sources were T cells, B-cell-depleted T cells, or PBMCs; the material itself was cDNA or gDNA.

Original handling: Amplifying reference gene primers gave estimates of nucleated cell counts. Measured with immunoSEQ multiplex PCR; TCRdb has only the in-frame clones, and not every one. That table supplies the V and J calls and clone size; D and trimming were determined from the DNA. The repertoire holds a few hundred thousand clones, with around nine tenths as singletons. Trimming took 4 bases from V and 4 from J, leaving 12 bases between them. Germline CDR1 and CDR2: SGHDN and FVKESK. CDR3 length equals 14 residues. The V call is TRBV14, the J call TRBJ2-3, with TRBD2 as a possible D gene (6 bases). The origin of this receptor is a human donor in a cohort sampled during active COVID-19. The sequenced material came from peripheral blood. The CDR3 DNA reads as TGTGCCAGCAGCCCGGGACTCTACCCAGATACGCAGTATTTT. Amino acid sequence: CASSPGLYPDTQYF.